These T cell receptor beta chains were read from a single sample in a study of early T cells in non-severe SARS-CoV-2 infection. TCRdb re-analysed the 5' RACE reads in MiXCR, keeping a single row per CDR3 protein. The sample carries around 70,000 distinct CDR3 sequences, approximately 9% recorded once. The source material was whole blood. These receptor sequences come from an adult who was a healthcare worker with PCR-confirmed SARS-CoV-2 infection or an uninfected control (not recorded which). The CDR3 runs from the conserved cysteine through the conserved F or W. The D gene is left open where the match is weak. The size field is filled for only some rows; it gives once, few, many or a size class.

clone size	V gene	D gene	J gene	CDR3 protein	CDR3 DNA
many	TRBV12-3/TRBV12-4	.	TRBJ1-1	CASSLGTANTEAFF	TGTGCCAGCAGTTTAGGGACAGCGAACACTGAAGCTTTCTTT
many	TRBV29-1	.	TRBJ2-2	CSVEDAGPSTGELFF	TGCAGCGTTGAAGACGCGGGCCCATCCACCGGGGAGCTGTTTTTT
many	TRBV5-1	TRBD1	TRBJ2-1	CASSRDSSYNEQFF	TGCGCCAGCAGCCGGGACAGCTCCTACAATGAGCAGTTCTTC
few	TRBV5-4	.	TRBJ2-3	CASSLVAGSTDTQYF	TGTGCCAGCAGCTTGGTGGCTGGGAGCACAGATACGCAGTATTTT
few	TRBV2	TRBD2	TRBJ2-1	CASRTGTTTKDEQFF	TGTGCCAGCAGGACCGGGACTACCACGAAGGATGAGCAGTTCTTC
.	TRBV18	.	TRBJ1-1	CASSPGQSNEAFF	TGTGCCAGCTCACCAGGACAGTCTAATGAAGCTTTCTTT
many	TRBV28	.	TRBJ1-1	CASSTAAGPPRAMNTEAFF	TGTGCCAGCAGTACCGCCGCCGGGCCCCCTCGGGCCATGAACACTGAAGCTTTCTTT
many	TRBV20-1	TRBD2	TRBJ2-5	CSASDPAGERAYQETQYF	TGCAGTGCTAGCGACCCAGCGGGAGAGCGGGCGTACCAAGAGACCCAGTACTTC
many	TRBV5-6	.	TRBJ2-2	CASSTGQPNTGELFF	TGTGCCAGCAGCACGGGACAACCGAACACCGGGGAGCTGTTTTTT
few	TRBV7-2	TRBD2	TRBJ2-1	CASSLVRGSYNEQFF	TGTGCCAGCAGCTTAGTTCGCGGGAGCTACAATGAGCAGTTCTTC
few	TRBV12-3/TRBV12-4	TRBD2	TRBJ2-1	CASSLYLLGGRAYNEQFF	TGTGCCAGCAGTTTGTATCTCTTGGGCGGGAGGGCCTACAATGAGCAGTTCTTC
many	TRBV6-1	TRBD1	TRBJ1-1	CASRTQGDTEAFF	TGTGCCAGCAGAACACAGGGGGACACTGAAGCTTTCTTT
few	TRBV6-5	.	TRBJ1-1	CASRDPAEAFF	TGTGCCAGCAGAGACCCCGCTGAAGCTTTCTTT
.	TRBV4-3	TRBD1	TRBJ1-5	CASSQDMLGGGQPQHF	TGCGCCAGCAGCCAAGATATGTTAGGGGGCGGGCAGCCCCAGCATTTT
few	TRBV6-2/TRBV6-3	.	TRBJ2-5	CASSAAPAVTTQYF	TGTGCCAGCAGTGCGGCCCCAGCTGTTACGACCCAGTACTTC
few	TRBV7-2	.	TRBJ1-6	CVSTQTPGGNSPLHF	TGTGTCAGCACCCAGACCCCTGGAGGGAATTCACCCCTCCACTTT
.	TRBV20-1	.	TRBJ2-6	CSAPLHSGANVLTF	TGCAGTGCCCCCCTGCATTCTGGGGCCAACGTCCTGACTTTC
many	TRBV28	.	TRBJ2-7	CASSFQNYEQYF	TGTGCCAGCAGTTTCCAAAACTACGAGCAGTACTTC
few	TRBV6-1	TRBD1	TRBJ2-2	CASVWTGGNTGELFF	TGTGCCAGTGTTTGGACAGGGGGTAACACCGGGGAGCTGTTTTTT
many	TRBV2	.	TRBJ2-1	CASKTSYNEQFF	TGTGCCAGCAAAACTAGCTACAATGAGCAGTTCTTC
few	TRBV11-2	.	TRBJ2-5	CASSLYGAQETQYF	TGTGCCAGCAGCCTATATGGGGCCCAAGAGACCCAGTACTTC
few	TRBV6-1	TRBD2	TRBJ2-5	CASRGLSGNQETQYF	TGTGCCAGCAGGGGGCTTAGCGGGAACCAAGAGACCCAGTACTTC
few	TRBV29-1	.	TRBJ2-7	CSIGRDSYEQYF	TGCAGCATCGGACGAGATTCTTACGAGCAGTACTTC
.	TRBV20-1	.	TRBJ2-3	CTVPHPTSTDTQYF	TGCACAGTCCCGCACCCCACTAGCACAGATACGCAGTATTTT
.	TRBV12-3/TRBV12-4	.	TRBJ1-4	CASSFPEINNEKLFF	TGTGCCAGCAGTTTCCCCGAGATAAATAATGAAAAACTGTTTTTT
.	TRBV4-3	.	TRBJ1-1	CASTTGGLGTEAFF	TGCGCCAGCACCACCGGAGGCCTGGGCACTGAAGCTTTCTTT
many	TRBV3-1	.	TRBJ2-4	CASSQAKNIQYF	TGTGCCAGCAGCCAAGCCAAAAACATTCAGTACTTC
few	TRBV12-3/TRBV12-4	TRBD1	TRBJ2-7	CASSPGTGGPGGYEQYF	TGTGCCAGCAGTCCCGGGACAGGGGGCCCTGGGGGCTACGAGCAGTACTTC
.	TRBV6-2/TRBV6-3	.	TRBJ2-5	CASSYEYQETQYF	TGTGCCAGCAGTTACGAGTACCAAGAGACCCAGTACTTC
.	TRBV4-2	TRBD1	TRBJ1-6	CASSQGGTDYNSPLHF	TGTGCCAGCAGCCAAGGGGGGACAGATTATAATTCACCCCTCCACTTT
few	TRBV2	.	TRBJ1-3	CASRPQGPGNTIYF	TGTGCCAGCAGACCCCAGGGGCCAGGAAACACCATATATTTT
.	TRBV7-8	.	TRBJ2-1	CASSSSGSYNEQFF	TGTGCCAGCAGCTCGTCAGGATCCTACAATGAGCAGTTCTTC
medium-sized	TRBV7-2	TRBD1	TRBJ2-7	CASRRQPGQGAYEQYF	TGTGCCAGCAGGCGTCAACCGGGACAGGGGGCGTACGAGCAGTACTTC
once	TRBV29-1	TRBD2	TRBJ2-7	CSVDTSGSSYEQYF	TGCAGCGTTGATACTAGCGGGAGCTCCTACGAGCAGTACTTC
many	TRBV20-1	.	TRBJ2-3	CSARGIGTDTQYF	TGCAGTGCTAGAGGGATCGGCACAGATACGCAGTATTTT
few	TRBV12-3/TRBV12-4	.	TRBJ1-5	CASSPTGLGNQPQHF	TGTGCCAGCAGTCCAACGGGTTTGGGCAATCAGCCCCAGCATTTT
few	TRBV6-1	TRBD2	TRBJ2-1	CASKGTSGLHYNEQFF	TGTGCCAGCAAGGGGACTAGCGGTCTCCATTACAATGAGCAGTTCTTC
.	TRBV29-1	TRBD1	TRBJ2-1	CSAVVTGTGYYNEQFF	TGCAGCGCTGTAGTTACCGGGACAGGTTACTACAATGAGCAGTTCTTC
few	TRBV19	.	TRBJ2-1	CASSADREGYNEQFF	TGTGCCAGTAGTGCCGACAGGGAGGGCTACAATGAGCAGTTCTTC
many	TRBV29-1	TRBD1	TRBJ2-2	CSAKHWTGQNTGELFF	TGCAGCGCCAAACACTGGACAGGGCAAAACACCGGGGAGCTGTTTTTT
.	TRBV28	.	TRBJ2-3	CASSFAGGFLAITDTQYF	TGTGCCAGCAGTTTTGCAGGGGGGTTTCTCGCCATCACAGATACGCAGTATTTT
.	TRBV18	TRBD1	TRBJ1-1	CASSPLGAGTGATMNTEAFF	TGTGCCAGCTCACCACTAGGCGCCGGGACAGGCGCTACGATGAACACTGAAGCTTTCTTT
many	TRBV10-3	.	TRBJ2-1	CAISLDNEQFF	TGTGCCATCAGCCTAGACAATGAGCAGTTCTTC
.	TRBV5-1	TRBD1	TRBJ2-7	CASSSSGQGFEQYF	TGCGCCAGCAGCTCCTCGGGACAGGGTTTCGAGCAGTACTTC
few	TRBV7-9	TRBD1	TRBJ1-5	CASSRDSQPNQPQHF	TGTGCCAGCAGTCGGGACAGCCAACCCAATCAGCCCCAGCATTTT
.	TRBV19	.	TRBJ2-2	CASSRGVTGELFF	TGTGCCAGTAGTAGGGGGGTCACCGGGGAGCTGTTTTTT
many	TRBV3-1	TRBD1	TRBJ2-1	CASTLTGGRAGDYNEQFF	TGTGCCAGCACCCTTACAGGGGGCAGGGCGGGAGATTACAATGAGCAGTTCTTC
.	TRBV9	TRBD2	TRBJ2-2	CASSGRAGPNTGELFF	TGTGCCAGCAGCGGGCGAGCGGGACCGAACACCGGGGAGCTGTTTTTT
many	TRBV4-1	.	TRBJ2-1	CASSRELNNEQFF	TGCGCCAGCAGCCGTGAGCTTAACAATGAGCAGTTCTTC
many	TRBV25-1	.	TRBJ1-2	CASSVHRTSGVNYGYTF	TGTGCCAGCAGTGTACATCGGACGTCCGGGGTTAACTATGGCTACACCTTC
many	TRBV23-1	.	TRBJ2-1	CASSPPGSSAYNEQFF	TGCGCCAGCAGTCCACCCGGGAGTTCCGCCTACAATGAGCAGTTCTTC
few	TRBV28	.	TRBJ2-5	CASSLWSTETQYF	TGTGCCAGCAGTTTATGGTCGACAGAGACCCAGTACTTC
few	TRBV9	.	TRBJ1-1	CASSDRPVETEAFF	TGTGCCAGCAGCGATCGGCCGGTGGAAACTGAAGCTTTCTTT
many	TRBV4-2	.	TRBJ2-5	CASSQRGGAQETQYF	TGTGCCAGCAGCCAAAGAGGCGGCGCCCAAGAGACCCAGTACTTC
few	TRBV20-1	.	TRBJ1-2	CSAGGKNGYGYTF	TGCAGTGCTGGAGGGAAAAACGGCTATGGCTACACCTTC
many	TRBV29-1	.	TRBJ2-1	CSPGEPSSYNEQFF	TGCAGCCCCGGGGAGCCGAGCTCCTACAATGAGCAGTTCTTC
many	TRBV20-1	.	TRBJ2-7	CSARGLRRGVYEQYF	TGCAGTGCTAGAGGCCTCCGCAGGGGCGTTTACGAGCAGTACTTC